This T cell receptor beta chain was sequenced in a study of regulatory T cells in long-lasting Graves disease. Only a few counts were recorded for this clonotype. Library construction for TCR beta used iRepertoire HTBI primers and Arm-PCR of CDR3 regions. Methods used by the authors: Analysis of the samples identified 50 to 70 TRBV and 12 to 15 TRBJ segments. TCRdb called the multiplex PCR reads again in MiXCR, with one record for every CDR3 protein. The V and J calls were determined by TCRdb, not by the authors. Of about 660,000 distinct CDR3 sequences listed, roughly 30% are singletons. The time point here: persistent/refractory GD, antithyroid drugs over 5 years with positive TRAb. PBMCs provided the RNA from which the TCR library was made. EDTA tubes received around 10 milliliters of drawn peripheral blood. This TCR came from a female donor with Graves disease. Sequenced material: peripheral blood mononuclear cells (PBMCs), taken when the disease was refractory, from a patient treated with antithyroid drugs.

For the CDR3, the DNA is TGCAGTGCGATTACTAGCGGGAGGACCAAAAACATTCAGTACTTC. Translation gives CSAITSGRTKNIQYF. This chain uses TRBV20-1 with TRBJ2-4; 12 bases are a match to TRBD2. Germline V gene data show CDR1 as DFQATT and CDR2 as SNEGSKA (reference sequence). CDR3 length equals 15 residues. J gave up 2 bases and V 6 bases, and 5 bases lay outside the gene matches.